This T cell receptor beta chain was profiled in a study of cytomegalovirus exposure and HLA in healthy donors. Study-wide results and caveats: V- and J-gene trimming of TCR beta was linked (in a later analysis) to a missense DCLRE1C variant. The study carried out a later analysis of TCR beta sequences. It associated around 17,000 of them with specific HLA alleles at a false discovery rate of 0.05. Presence/absence analyses supposed approximately even sequencing depth among donors.

Trimming cost V 5 bases and J 5 bases, with 12 bases left between them. From germline, CDR1 is MNHEY and CDR2 SVGAGI. This CDR3 is built from 13 residues. About this clone itself: Its antigen is currently unknown.

PCR used 60 Vbeta primers and 13 Jbeta primers. Generated by immunoSEQ multiplex PCR, the TCRdb table keeps only in-frame clones and is missing some. The table has 85,000 to 90,000 clones, 65% to 80% seen once. The clonotype was recovered from a young man in good health and CMV-seropositive. The gene calls are TRBV6-5 and TRBJ2-5, with a tentative D call TRBD1 (6 bases). The sequencing sample was made of PBMCs. The CDR3 loop reads CASSTGWRETQYF. In DNA, the CDR3 is TGTGCCAGCAGTACAGGGTGGCGGGAGACCCAGTACTTC.